This T cell receptor (beta chain) was obtained from a study of blood T cells in healthy people across ages (dated by TCRdb to about 2015). For context, the study as a whole: In model experiments, template switching captured about one uniquely barcoded TCR beta cDNA molecule for every two T cells. To track age-related changes in TCR beta repertoire diversity, the study relied on deep sequencing normalized with unique cDNA molecular identifiers. The donors were split into four age groups: young (average around 17 years), middle-aged (39), aged (roughly 60) and long-lived (roughly 88). Donors of different ages were randomly distributed across sequencing lanes to avoid experimental bias. The study analyzed two additional independent replicas of 1 million unique cDNA reads from the same blood draw for two donors, one aged 18 to 30 and one aged 80 or older.

The CDR3 contains 17 residues, cysteine and phenylalanine counted. The CDR3 DNA has 51 bases and is translated from base 1. Looking up the germline V gene yields CDR1 SNHLY and CDR2 FYNNEI. V is shortened by 4 bases, J by 0 bases, and the region joining them spans 16 bases. The library was built by means of 5' RACE. The data were produced on an Illumina HiSeq 2500. The second PCR ran for roughly 7 to 12 cycles and used a J-beta primer mix along with a sample-barcoded 5' primer. A template-switch 5' adaptor carrying 12 random nucleotides introduced a unique molecular identifier onto each TCR beta cDNA molecule. Each sample yielded at least 3 million CDR3-containing paired-end reads. First-strand cDNA synthesis was performed from all RNA using the Mint cDNA synthesis kit, with priming by a TRBC-specific oligonucleotide. After uracil-DNA glycosylase treatment, a first 18-cycle PCR used universal primers M1SS and BC2_uni_R on all cDNA. In the authors' own workflow: For normalization, 1 million high-quality reads were randomly selected from each sample, with every read carrying a distinct molecular identifier. Instead of being binned into consensus sequences, reads that shared molecular identifiers were thrown out. MiTCR, set to a Q25 quality threshold and the strictest error-elimination algorithm, was used for CDR3 identification, clonotype clustering and error correction. A nonparametric unseen species model with Euler transformation was used to estimate lower-bound total TCR beta diversity. Starting from the raw public reads, TCRdb applied fastp trimming at Q25, assembled clones with MiXCR and retained in-frame beta chains. Records with the same CDR3 protein are collapsed into one entry carrying the most frequent genes and DNA. The V and J calls and clone size come from TCRdb's table, not from the authors' own analysis. This sample holds more than 1 million distinct CDR3 sequences; under 45% were observed only once. The biggest ten clones account for 18% of the sample.

This clonotype was recorded a few times. Its antigen is currently not known. Base qualities are not recorded, but no much larger clone differs from it by a single base. On the study overall, not on this receptor specifically: Because the CMV infection status of the donors was unknown, age-related changes in expanded clonotypes may potentially have been confounded. As age increased, observed TCR beta diversity per million T cells dropped in a roughly linear way, and a significant reduction was already evident by age 40. Conclusive comparison of naive and antigen-experienced compartments was prevented by the profiling of bulk unsorted PBMCs. A strong correlation was found between observed TCR beta diversity and the percentage of naive T cells measured by flow cytometry. The long-lived group showed more naive CD4+ T cells, fewer expanded clones and increased TCR diversity than the aged group, suggesting age selection. Total diversity estimates from one million sequenced T cells were considered lower bounds and underestimates.

The donors were around 39 Caucasian individuals from Russia, aged roughly 6 to 90 years, who were systemically healthy. Each donor gave 9.5 to 10 milliliters of peripheral blood, drawn into EDTA-treated Vacutainer tubes. Ficoll-Paque density-gradient centrifugation was used to isolate PBMCs, with at least 6.5 million per sample. Trizol reagent was used to extract total RNA from PBMCs, with at least 5 micrograms per sample. For every donor, an aliquot of PBMCs went through flow cytometry to measure the percentages of naive CD45RAhigh/CD27high T cells. This receptor was obtained from a woman aged 60-75 years in good health. The rearrangement joined TRBV2 to TRBJ2-4, with no reliable assignment of the D segment. Sequencing was carried out using blood. The CDR3 loop reads CASSGENSFLAKNIQYF. The nucleotides read TGTGCCAGCAGTGGGGAAAACAGCTTTTTAGCCAAAAACATTCAGTACTTC.